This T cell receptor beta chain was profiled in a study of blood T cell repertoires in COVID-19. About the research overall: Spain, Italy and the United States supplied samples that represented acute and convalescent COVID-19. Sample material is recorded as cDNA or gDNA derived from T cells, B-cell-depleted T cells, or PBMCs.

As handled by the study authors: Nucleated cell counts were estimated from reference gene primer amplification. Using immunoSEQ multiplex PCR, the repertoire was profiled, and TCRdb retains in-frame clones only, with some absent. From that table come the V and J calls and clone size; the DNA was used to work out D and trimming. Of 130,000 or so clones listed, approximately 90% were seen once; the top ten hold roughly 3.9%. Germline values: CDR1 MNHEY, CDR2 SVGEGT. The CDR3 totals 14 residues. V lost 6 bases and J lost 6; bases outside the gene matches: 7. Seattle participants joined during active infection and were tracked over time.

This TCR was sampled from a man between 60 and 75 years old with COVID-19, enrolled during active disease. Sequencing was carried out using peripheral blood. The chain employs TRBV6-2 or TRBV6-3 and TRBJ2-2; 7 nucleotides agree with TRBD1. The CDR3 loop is CASSATGLSGELFF. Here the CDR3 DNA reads TGTGCCAGCAGCGCGACAGGGCTCTCCGGGGAGCTGTTTTTT.